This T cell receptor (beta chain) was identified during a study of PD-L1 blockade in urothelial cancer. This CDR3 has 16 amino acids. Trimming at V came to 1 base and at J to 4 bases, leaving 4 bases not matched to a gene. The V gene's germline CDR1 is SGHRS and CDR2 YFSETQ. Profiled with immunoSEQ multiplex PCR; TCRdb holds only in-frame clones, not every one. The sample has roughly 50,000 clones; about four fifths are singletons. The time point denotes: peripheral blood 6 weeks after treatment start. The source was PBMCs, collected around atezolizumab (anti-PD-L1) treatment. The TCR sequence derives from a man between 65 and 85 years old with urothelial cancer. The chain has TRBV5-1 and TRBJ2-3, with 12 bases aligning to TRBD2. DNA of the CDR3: TGCGCCAGCAGCTTGCCTAGCGGGAGGGGTGCAGATACGCAGTATTTT. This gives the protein CASSLPSGRGADTQYF. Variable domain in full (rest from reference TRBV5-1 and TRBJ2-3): KAGVTQTPRYLIKTRGQQVTLSCSPISGHRSVSWYQQTPGQGLQFLFEYFSETQRNKGNFPGRFSGRQFSNSRSEMNVSTLELGDSALYLCASSLPSGRGADTQYFGPGTRLTVL.